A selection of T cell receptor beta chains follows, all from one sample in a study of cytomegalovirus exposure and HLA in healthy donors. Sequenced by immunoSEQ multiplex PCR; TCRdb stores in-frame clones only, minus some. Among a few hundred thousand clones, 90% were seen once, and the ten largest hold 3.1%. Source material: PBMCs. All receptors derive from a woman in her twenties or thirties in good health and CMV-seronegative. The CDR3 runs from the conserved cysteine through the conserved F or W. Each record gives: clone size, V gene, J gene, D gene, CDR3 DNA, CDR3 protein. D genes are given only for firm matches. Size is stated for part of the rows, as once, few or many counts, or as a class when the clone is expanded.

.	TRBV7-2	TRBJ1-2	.	TGTGCCAGCAGCTTAGTCACCAACTATGGCTACACCTTC	CASSLVTNYGYTF
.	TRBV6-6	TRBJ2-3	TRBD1	TGTGCCAGCAGTTTCGGGACAGGGGGTGCAGATACGCAGTATTTT	CASSFGTGGADTQYF
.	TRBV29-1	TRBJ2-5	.	TGCAGCGGCTCTAGCGTACAAGAGACCCAGTACTTC	CSGSSVQETQYF
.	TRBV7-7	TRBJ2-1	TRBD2	TGTGCCAGCAGCTTATGGCCTAGCGGGAGGCGGGGTGATGAGCAGTTCTTC	CASSLWPSGRRGDEQFF
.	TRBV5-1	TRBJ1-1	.	TGCGCCAGCAGCGTGACAAGTTCAACTGAAGCTTTCTTT	CASSVTSSTEAFF
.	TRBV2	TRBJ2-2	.	TGTGCCAGCAGTGAAATGACCGGGGAGCTGTTTTTT	CASSEMTGELFF
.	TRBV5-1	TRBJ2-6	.	TGCGCCAGCAGCTTGGCCCACTCTGGGGCCAACGTCCTGACTTTC	CASSLAHSGANVLTF
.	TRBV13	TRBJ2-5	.	TGTGCCAGCAGCTCGCGGGACAACCAAGAGACCCAGTACTTC	CASSSRDNQETQYF
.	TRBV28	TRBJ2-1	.	TGTGCCAGCAGTTTCGGCCCCTACAATGAGCAGTTCTTC	CASSFGPYNEQFF
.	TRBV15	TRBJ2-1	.	TGTGCCACCAGCAGAGGCTTCCAGTACAATGAGCAGTTCTTC	CATSRGFQYNEQFF
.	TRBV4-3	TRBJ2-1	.	TGCGCCAGCAGCCAAGACGGCGTGCCTGAGCAGTTCTTC	CASSQDGVPEQFF
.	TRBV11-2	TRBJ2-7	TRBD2	TGTGCCAGCAGCTTAGAGGAGGTCGGGGGGTTCTACGAGCAGTACTTC	CASSLEEVGGFYEQYF
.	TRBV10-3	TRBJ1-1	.	TGTGCCACTGGGTGGGGAACTGAAGCTTTCTTT	CATGWGTEAFF
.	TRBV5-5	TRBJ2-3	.	TGTGCCAGCAGCCGTCAACAAGGGTTCCCCACAGATACGCAGTATTTT	CASSRQQGFPTDTQYF
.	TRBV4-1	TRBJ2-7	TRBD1	TGCGCCAGCAGCCAAGGGACAGGCCGTAGGATCGAGCAGTACTTC	CASSQGTGRRIEQYF
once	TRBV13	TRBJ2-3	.	TGTGCCAGCAGCGCCAAGCGGCAAAGCACAGATACGCAGTATTTT	CASSAKRQSTDTQYF
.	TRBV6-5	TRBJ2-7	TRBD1	TGTGCCAGCAGGACGACGACAGGGTTAGGCGAGCAGTACTTC	CASRTTTGLGEQYF
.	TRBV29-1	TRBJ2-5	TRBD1	TGCAGCGTCGCGGGACAGGCTGAGGGGCAGACCCAGTACTTC	CSVAGQAEGQTQYF
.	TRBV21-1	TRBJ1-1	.	TGTGCCAGCAGCCGATGGCGGTGCAGGACAAGGGAAACAACTGAAGCTTTCTTT	CASSRWRCRTRETTEAFF
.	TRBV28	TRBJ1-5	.	TGTGCCAGCAGTTTCCTTTACAATCAGCCCCAGCATTTT	CASSFLYNQPQHF
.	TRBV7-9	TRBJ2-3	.	TGTGCCAGCAGCTTAGTCGGGGAGAGCACAGATACGCAGTATTTT	CASSLVGESTDTQYF
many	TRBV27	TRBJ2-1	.	TGTGCCAGCAGCTGGACCTTAGGAAACAATGAGCAGTTCTTC	CASSWTLGNNEQFF
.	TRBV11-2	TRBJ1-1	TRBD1	TGTGCCAGCAGCTTAAGGTCACAGGGGGCCCTTTTTGCTTTCTTT	CASSLRSQGALFAFF
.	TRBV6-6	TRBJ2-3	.	TGTGCCAGCAGTCAGGGGGAGGCAGATACGCAGTATTTT	CASSQGEADTQYF
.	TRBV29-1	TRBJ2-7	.	TGCAGCGTCTTAAAGGACGTCTACGAGCAGTACTTC	CSVLKDVYEQYF
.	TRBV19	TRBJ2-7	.	TGTGCCAGTAGCATGGACGTATTAACCTACGAGCAGTACTTC	CASSMDVLTYEQYF
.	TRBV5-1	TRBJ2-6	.	TGCGCCAGCAGCCGGGACCAGAGCTCTGGGGCCAACGTCCTGACTTTC	CASSRDQSSGANVLTF
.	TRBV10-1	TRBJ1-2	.	TGCGCCAGCAGTGACACCTTGCCCTATGGCTACACCTTC	CASSDTLPYGYTF
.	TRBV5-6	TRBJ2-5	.	TGTGCCAGCAGCTTACCGGGGAGGTTGGAGACCCAGTACTTC	CASSLPGRLETQYF
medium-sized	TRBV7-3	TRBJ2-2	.	TGTGCCAGCAGCGTCGGGGAGCTGTTTTTT	CASSVGELFF
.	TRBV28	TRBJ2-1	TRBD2	TGTGCCAGCAAGCGGGGGGCGACAAACAATGAGCAGTTCTTC	CASKRGATNNEQFF
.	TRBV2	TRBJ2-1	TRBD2	TGTGCCAGCAGTGAACAGCGGGAGATGGACAATGAGCAGTTCTTC	CASSEQREMDNEQFF
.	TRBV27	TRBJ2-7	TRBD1	TGTGCCAGCAGACAGGGGGTCATATACGAGCAGTACTTC	CASRQGVIYEQYF
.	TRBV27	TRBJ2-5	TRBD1	TGTGCCAGCAGTGCGTGGACAGGGAGTCAAGAGACCCAGTACTTC	CASSAWTGSQETQYF
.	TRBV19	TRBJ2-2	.	TGTGCCAGTTTGCTCACCGGGGAGCTGTTTTTT	CASLLTGELFF
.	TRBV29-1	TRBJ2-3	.	TGCAGCGTTGTAGGGGGGGCCCATAGCACAGATACGCAGTATTTT	CSVVGGAHSTDTQYF
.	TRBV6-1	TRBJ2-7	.	TGTGCCAGCAGTACCCAGGGGGGGGCCTACGAGCAGTACTTC	CASSTQGGAYEQYF
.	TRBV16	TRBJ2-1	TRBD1	TGTGCCAGCAGCCAGTCAGGGGGCTCCTACAATGAGCAGTTCTTC	CASSQSGGSYNEQFF
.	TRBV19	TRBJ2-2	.	TGTGCCAGTAGTAACCCCGGACGGACCAACACCGGGGAGCTGTTTTTT	CASSNPGRTNTGELFF
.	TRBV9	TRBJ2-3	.	TGTGCCAGCAGCAATCCGCTTCGTCCGACCGCAACCCCTGTCACAGATACGCAGTATTTT	CASSNPLRPTATPVTDTQYF
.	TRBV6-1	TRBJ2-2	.	TGTGCCAGCAGTGTATGGCCGGGGACCGGGGAGCTGTTTTTT	CASSVWPGTGELFF
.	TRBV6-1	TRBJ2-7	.	TGTGCCAGCATCGCGACAGCCCCCGGGACCTACGAGCAGTACTTC	CASIATAPGTYEQYF
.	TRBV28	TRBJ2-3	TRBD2	TGTGCCAGTCAACAGCGGGACGGGACAGATACGCAGTATTTT	CASQQRDGTDTQYF
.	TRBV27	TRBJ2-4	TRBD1	TGTGCCAGCAGTTTAAGGGTCGGGGGACAGGACGATGGCATTCAGTACTTC	CASSLRVGGQDDGIQYF
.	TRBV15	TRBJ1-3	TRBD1	TGTGCCACCAGCAGCGGACAGGGGGTGGACACCATATATTTT	CATSSGQGVDTIYF
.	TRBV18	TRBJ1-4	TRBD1	TGTGCCAGCTCCCGACAGGGCTTTTTT	CASSRQGFF
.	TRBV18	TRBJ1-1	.	TGTGCCAGCTCACCACCGGGGCCCACTGAAGCTTTCTTT	CASSPPGPTEAFF
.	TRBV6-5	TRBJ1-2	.	TGTGCCAGCAGTCTTAAGGAGGGCTACACCTTC	CASSLKEGYTF
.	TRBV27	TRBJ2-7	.	TGTGCCAGCGGTAGCGAGCAGTACTTC	CASGSEQYF
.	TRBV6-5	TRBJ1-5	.	TGTGCCAGCAGTTACGGAGTAGGGAATCAGCCCCAGCATTTT	CASSYGVGNQPQHF
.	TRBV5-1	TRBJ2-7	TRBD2	TGCGCCAGCAGCTGGGGGACTAATTCCTACGAGCAGTACTTC	CASSWGTNSYEQYF
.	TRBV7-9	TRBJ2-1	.	TGTGCCAGCAGCTTGACCGCCCTAAGCTCCTACAATGAGCAGTTCTTC	CASSLTALSSYNEQFF
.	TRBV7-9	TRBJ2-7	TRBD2	TGTGCCAGCAGCTTATCCGGGAGGCCCCACGAGCAGTACTTC	CASSLSGRPHEQYF
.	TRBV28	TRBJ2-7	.	TGTGCCAGCAGCATCGATAGCTCCTACGAGCAGTACTTC	CASSIDSSYEQYF
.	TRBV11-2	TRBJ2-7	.	TGTGCCAGCAGCTTCGGTAGCGGAACTTCCTACGAGCAGTACTTC	CASSFGSGTSYEQYF
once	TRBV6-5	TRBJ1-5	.	TGTGCCAGCAGTTACGGGCAGAATCAGCCCCAGCATTTT	CASSYGQNQPQHF
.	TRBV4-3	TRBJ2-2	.	.	CASSHRAGGRRAGELFF